This TCR beta chain emerged from a study of blood T cell repertoires in COVID-19. Germline CDR1 reads SGHVS; CDR2 reads FQNEAQ. This CDR3 has 15 residues. The V end lost 5 bases, the J end lost 9 bases, and 20 bases lay between the germline ends. Assay used: immunoSEQ multiplex PCR; TCRdb lists only in-frame clones, some missing. The data contain more than 200,000 clones, around 90% of them seen just once; the ten biggest clones take up about 0.64%. This chain uses TRBV7-8 with TRBJ1-5; TRBD1 might be the D (5 bases). This clonotype was obtained from a human donor in a cohort sampled during active COVID-19. Material for sequencing was peripheral blood. This CDR3 reads CASSDIGHHTAPQHF. In DNA form, the CDR3 reads TGTGCCAGCAGCGATATAGGACACCATACCGCGCCCCAGCATTTT.